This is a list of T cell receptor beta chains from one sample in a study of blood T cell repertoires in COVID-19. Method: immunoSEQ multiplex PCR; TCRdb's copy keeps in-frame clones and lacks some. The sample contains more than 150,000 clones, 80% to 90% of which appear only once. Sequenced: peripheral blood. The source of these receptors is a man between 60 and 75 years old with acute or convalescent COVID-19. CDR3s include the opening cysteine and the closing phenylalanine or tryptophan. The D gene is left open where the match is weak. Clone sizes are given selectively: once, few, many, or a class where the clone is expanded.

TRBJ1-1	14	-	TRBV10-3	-	CAISRDPRSTEAFF	TGTGCCATCAGCCGGGATCCGAGGAGCACTGAAGCTTTCTTT
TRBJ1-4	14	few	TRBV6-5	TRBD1	CASSTSGGNEKLFF	TGTGCCAGCAGTACGTCAGGGGGAAATGAAAAACTGTTTTTT
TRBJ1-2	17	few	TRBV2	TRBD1	CASSVRRTGQANYGYTF	TGTGCCAGCAGTGTACGTAGGACAGGGCAAGCTAACTATGGCTACACCTTC
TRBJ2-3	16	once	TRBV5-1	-	CASSPGERGRTDTQYF	TGCGCCAGCAGCCCGGGGGAGCGAGGGCGCACAGATACGCAGTATTTT
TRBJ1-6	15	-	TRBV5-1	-	CASSPGVGPNSPLHF	TGCGCCAGCAGCCCCGGGGTGGGCCCTAATTCACCCCTCCACTTT
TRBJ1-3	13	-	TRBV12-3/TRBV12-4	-	CAVGRERGNTIYF	TGTGCCGTAGGCAGGGAAAGAGGAAACACCATATATTTT
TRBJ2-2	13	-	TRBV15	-	CATRYSGTGELFF	TGTGCCACCAGATATTCCGGGACCGGGGAGCTGTTTTTT
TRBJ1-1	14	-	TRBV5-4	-	CASRWLGNNTEAFF	TGTGCCAGCAGATGGTTGGGCAACAACACTGAAGCTTTCTTT
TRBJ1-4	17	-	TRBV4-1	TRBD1	CASSRGQGGSTNEKLFF	TGCGCCAGCAGCCGCGGACAGGGCGGCTCAACTAATGAAAAACTGTTTTTT
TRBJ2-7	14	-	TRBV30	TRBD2	CASTGGAQGYEQYF	TGTGCCTCTACGGGGGGGGCCCAAGGCTACGAGCAGTACTTC
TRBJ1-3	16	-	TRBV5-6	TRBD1	CASSLDRGPGGNTIYF	TGTGCCAGCAGCTTGGACAGGGGGCCGGGGGGAAACACCATATATTTT
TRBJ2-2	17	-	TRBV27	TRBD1	CASSLTDRGLRTGELFF	TGTGCCAGCAGTTTGACCGACAGGGGGCTTCGCACCGGGGAGCTGTTTTTT
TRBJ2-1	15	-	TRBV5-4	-	CASSFREGRGDEQFF	TGTGCCAGCAGCTTCCGAGAGGGCAGGGGTGATGAGCAGTTCTTC
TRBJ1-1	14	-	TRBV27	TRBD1	CASSFTGGDTEAFF	TGTGCCAGCAGTTTCACAGGGGGGGACACTGAAGCTTTCTTT
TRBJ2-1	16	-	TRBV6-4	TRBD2	CASSDSGTSKSNEQFF	TGTGCCAGCAGCGATTCCGGGACTAGTAAAAGCAATGAGCAGTTCTTC
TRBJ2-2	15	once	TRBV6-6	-	CASNRGGGGTGELFF	TGTGCCAGCAATCGCGGGGGCGGGGGTACCGGGGAGCTGTTTTTT
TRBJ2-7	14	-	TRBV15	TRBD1	CATSSWTGADEQYF	TGTGCCACCAGCTCCTGGACAGGGGCCGACGAGCAGTACTTC
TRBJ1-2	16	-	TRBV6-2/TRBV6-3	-	CASSYGRGRVNYGYTF	TGTGCCAGCAGTTACGGACGGGGTAGGGTCAACTATGGCTACACCTTC
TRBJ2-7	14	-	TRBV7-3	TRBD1	CASSQTGKSKEQYF	TGTGCCAGCAGCCAGACAGGGAAATCTAAGGAGCAGTACTTC
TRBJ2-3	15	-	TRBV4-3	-	CASSQDYTRTDTQYF	TGCGCCAGCAGCCAGGACTATACTCGCACAGATACGCAGTATTTT
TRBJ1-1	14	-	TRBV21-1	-	CASVTGGPNTEAFF	TGTGCCAGCGTAACGGGGGGGCCTAACACTGAAGCTTTCTTT
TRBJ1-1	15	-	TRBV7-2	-	CASSLAGGRVTEAFF	TGTGCCAGCAGCTTAGCGGGGGGGCGTGTCACTGAAGCTTTCTTT
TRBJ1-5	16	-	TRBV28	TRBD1	CASSLGSQGSNQPQHF	TGTGCCAGCAGTTTAGGGTCACAGGGGAGCAATCAGCCCCAGCATTTT
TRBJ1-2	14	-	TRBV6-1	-	CASSEAYRYYGYTF	TGTGCCAGCAGTGAAGCGTACAGATACTATGGCTACACCTTC
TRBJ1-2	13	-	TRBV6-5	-	CASSYGTPYGYTF	TGTGCCAGCAGTTACGGGACACCCTATGGCTACACCTTC
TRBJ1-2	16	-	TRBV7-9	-	CASSQKLGQGLDGYTF	TGTGCCAGCAGTCAAAAGCTGGGGCAGGGGTTGGATGGCTACACCTTC
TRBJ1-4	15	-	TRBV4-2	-	CASSQGGGQNEKLFF	TGTGCCAGCAGCCAAGGAGGCGGACAGAATGAAAAACTGTTTTTT
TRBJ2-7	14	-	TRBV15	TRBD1	CATSRADRSYEQYF	TGTGCCACCAGCAGGGCGGACAGGAGCTACGAGCAGTACTTC
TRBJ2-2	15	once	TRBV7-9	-	CASRSGGEDTGELFF	TGTGCCAGCAGGTCAGGAGGCGAGGACACCGGGGAGCTGTTTTTT
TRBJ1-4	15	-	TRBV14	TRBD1	CASSRGGTGSEKLFF	TGTGCCAGCAGCCGGGGAGGGACAGGGTCTGAAAAACTGTTTTTT
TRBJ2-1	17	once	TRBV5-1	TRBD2	CASSLLASGGTYNEQFF	TGCGCCAGCAGCTTGTTGGCTAGCGGGGGGACTTACAATGAGCAGTTCTTC
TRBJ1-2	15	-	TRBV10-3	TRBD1	CAISGPGQGAEGYTF	TGTGCCATCAGTGGTCCGGGACAGGGGGCAGAGGGCTACACCTTC
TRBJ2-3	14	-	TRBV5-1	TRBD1	CASSKDRPPDTQYF	TGCGCCAGCAGCAAGGACAGGCCCCCAGATACGCAGTATTTT
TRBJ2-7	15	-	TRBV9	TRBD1	CASSVEGTGYDEQYF	TGTGCCAGCAGCGTAGAAGGGACAGGGTACGACGAGCAGTACTTC
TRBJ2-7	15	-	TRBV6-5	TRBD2	CASSFRGVTDYEQYF	TGTGCCAGCAGTTTTCGGGGGGTCACCGACTACGAGCAGTACTTC
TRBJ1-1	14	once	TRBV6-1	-	CAGGLLGRNTEAFF	TGTGCCGGGGGACTTCTCGGGAGAAACACTGAAGCTTTCTTT
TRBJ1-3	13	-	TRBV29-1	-	CSVGRGSGNTIYF	TGCAGCGTTGGACGGGGCTCTGGAAACACCATATATTTT
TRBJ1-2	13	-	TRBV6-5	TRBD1	CASSPGTGVGYTF	TGTGCCAGCAGTCCCGGGACAGGGGTGGGCTACACCTTC
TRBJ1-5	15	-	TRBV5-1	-	CASSLSGGSNQPQHF	TGCGCCAGCAGCCTCTCTGGGGGGAGCAATCAGCCCCAGCATTTT
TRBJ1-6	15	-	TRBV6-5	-	CASSRGTSSGSPLHF	TGTGCCAGCAGTCGAGGGACTTCGAGCGGGTCACCCCTCCACTTT
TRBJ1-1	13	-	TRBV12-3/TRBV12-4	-	CASSVGIGVEAFF	TGTGCCAGCAGTGTCGGAATCGGGGTGGAAGCTTTCTTT
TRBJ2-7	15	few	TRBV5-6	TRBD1	CASSSSYRGWYEQYF	TGTGCCAGCAGCTCTAGTTACAGGGGTTGGTACGAGCAGTACTTC
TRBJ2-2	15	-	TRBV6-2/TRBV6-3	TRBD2	CASSPRGESTGELFF	TGTGCCAGCAGTCCACGGGGGGAATCCACCGGGGAGCTGTTTTTT
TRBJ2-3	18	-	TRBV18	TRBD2	CASSPRSGTKEGTDTQYF	TGTGCCAGCTCACCACGATCCGGGACTAAGGAGGGGACAGATACGCAGTATTTT
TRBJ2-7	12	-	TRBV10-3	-	CAISEGAYEQYF	TGTGCCATCAGTGAGGGGGCTTACGAGCAGTACTTC
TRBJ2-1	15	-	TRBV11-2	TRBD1	CASSIRQGSLREQFF	TGTGCCAGCAGCATTAGACAGGGGTCTCTGAGAGAGCAGTTCTTC
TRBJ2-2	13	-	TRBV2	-	CASDWANTGELFF	TGTGCCAGCGACTGGGCGAACACCGGGGAGCTGTTTTTT
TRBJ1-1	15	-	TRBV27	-	CASSLRAGGRTEAFF	TGTGCCAGCAGTTTAAGGGCTGGAGGGAGGACTGAAGCTTTCTTT